These T cell receptor beta chains were read from a single sample in a study of blood T cell repertoires in COVID-19. TCRdb's table, derived via immunoSEQ multiplex PCR, lists solely in-frame clones and lacks some. Here the sample spans under 350,000 clones, about 86% being singletons. The sequenced material came from peripheral blood. These receptors originate from a man between 18 and 29 years old with active or convalescent COVID-19. Both conserved end residues are trimmed from each CDR3.

V gene	J gene	CDR3 protein
TRBV27	TRBJ2-7	ASSLISGTAYEQY
TRBV19	TRBJ2-7	ASSIPGGPKSYEQY
TRBV10-2	TRBJ2-2	ASSESNWQRRKNTGELF
TRBV14	TRBJ1-1	ASSPFLGGARAF
TRBV9	TRBJ2-3	ASSVGLAGYTDTQY
TRBV30	TRBJ1-6	AWTRGGQGVYSPLH
TRBV6-5	TRBJ2-7	ASSFGPGASYEQY
TRBV7-8	TRBJ2-7	ASSLVPGGGPISYEQY
TRBV2	TRBJ2-5	ASSLAGANLGAQY
TRBV7-2	TRBJ1-5	ASSLAGQGGSPQH
TRBV29-1	TRBJ1-2	SVEVLEYGYT
TRBV4-1	TRBJ1-5	ASSQESRNQPQH
TRBV3-1/TRBV3-2	TRBJ1-6	ASSLTLGFNSPLH
TRBV11-2	TRBJ2-6	ASSLARVSGANVLT
TRBV25-1	TRBJ1-4	ASSGLTGGGEEKLF
TRBV19	TRBJ2-2	ATAPLQGDTGELF
TRBV5-1	TRBJ1-5	ASSFGTGDSNQPQH
TRBV7-2	TRBJ2-5	ASSLGSREETQY
TRBV4-2	TRBJ2-3	ASSQVAGASDTQY
TRBV28	TRBJ1-1	ASSQGARNTEAF
TRBV9	TRBJ2-3	ASSVGLGDTDTQY
TRBV14	TRBJ1-1	ASSQDSDRRFAEAF
TRBV23-1	TRBJ2-3	ASSQFRGSTDTQY
TRBV7-3	TRBJ2-1	ASSLNPGLAGGDEQF
TRBV18	TRBJ1-4	ASSWTGTNEKLF
TRBV6-2/TRBV6-3	TRBJ2-7	ASSYGQNYEQY
TRBV21-1	TRBJ2-7	AHPWDRPSYEQY
TRBV27	TRBJ1-5	ASSQGYSNQPQH
TRBV6-5	TRBJ1-2	ASKIGARSYGYT
TRBV5-3	TRBJ2-2	ARSFSRTSGTGELF
TRBV4-1	TRBJ1-2	ASSLGQGRGYT
TRBV6-5	TRBJ2-7	ASSSAPRSYEQY
TRBV5-1	TRBJ2-1	ASSLVGDRVYEQF
TRBV10-3	TRBJ2-7	AAGEGGGSSYEQY
TRBV14	TRBJ2-5	ASSQRAFGILEGRQETQY
TRBV5-1	TRBJ1-4	ASSWPSGQADATNEKLF
TRBV7-9	TRBJ2-7	ASSSVGTDRGEQY
TRBV7-9	TRBJ2-1	ASSLLQGAGEQF
TRBV23-1	TRBJ2-3	ASSLDSPTDTQY
TRBV6-1	TRBJ2-7	ASSERQAYEQY
TRBV27	TRBJ1-4	ASSSSTGREKLF
TRBV2	TRBJ1-6	ASGRGESPLH
TRBV2	TRBJ1-2	ASSGQLNYGYT
TRBV4-1	TRBJ1-4	ASSQNLVEKLF
TRBV28	TRBJ2-2	ASSPAREDTGELF
TRBV3-1/TRBV3-2	TRBJ2-1	ASSVTPLAGVRLNEQF
TRBV19	TRBJ1-2	ASSTGGDGYT
TRBV4-1	TRBJ2-2	ASSHPSGLSTGELF
TRBV7-2	TRBJ2-7	ASSHLTSGVY
TRBV19	TRBJ2-1	ASSIMGQGTNEQF
TRBV5-4	TRBJ2-7	ASSVNRGQYEQY
TRBV9	TRBJ2-3	ASSVAPSSGDTQY
TRBV6-4	TRBJ1-6	ASSRVLYNSPLH
TRBV2	TRBJ1-5	ASSAGREYSNQPQH
TRBV19	TRBJ1-5	ASSMVTGGLNQPQH
TRBV29-1	TRBJ2-7	SVEGSSSYEQY
TRBV6-6	TRBJ1-2	ASSLGTALPVGYT
TRBV2	TRBJ1-5	ASTNRDSNQPQH
TRBV6-2/TRBV6-3	TRBJ2-7	ASSYSTHNPLYEQY